Here is one T cell receptor beta chain with its context. The antigen is not known. Some clones are missing from TCRdb's copy, which holds only in-frame ones; the method was immunoSEQ multiplex PCR. The profile shows about 18,000 clones, more than 65% of them singletons. The source of the sample is a study of OX40 agonist ivuxolimab in advanced cancers. At the level of the study: In this cohort, patients received ivuxolimab, an agonistic anti-OX40 (CD134) antibody.

V lost 1 base to trimming and J lost 6 bases, with 10 bases between them. The CDR3 covers 13 residues. The germline CDR1 and CDR2 sequences are SGHNT and YYREEE (reference sequence). Study-wide results and caveats: The study found that CD8+ T cells averaged more expanded clones than CD4+. The expanded peripheral T cells' antigen specificity was not determined. Low normalized T-cell clonal expansion was additionally recorded for some nonresponders.

V is TRBV5-4 and J is TRBJ1-2; TRBD1 might be the D (6 bases). Sequencing used CD4+ or CD8+ T cells sorted from blood, obtained in a trial of the OX40 agonist ivuxolimab. The source of this sequence is an adult with an advanced solid tumor such as melanoma, head and neck, liver or kidney cancer. In DNA, the CDR3 is TGTGCCAGCAGCTTGCGGGGGGCAAATGGCTACACCTTC. It codes for CASSLRGANGYTF.